These 14 T cell receptor beta chains came from one sample sequenced in a study of T-cell reconstitution after alpha-beta-depleted transplantation in children. This sample's TCRbeta library carried unique molecular identifier barcodes. MiXCR, run by TCRdb on the PCR reads, gives a single entry per CDR3 protein. The sample yields 350,000 to 450,000 distinct CDR3 sequences, around 21% seen once. The sequencing used PBMCs from the stem cell graft donor, collected from the stem cell graft. The receptors shown here come from a human donor who donated a stem cell graft to a child with acute myeloid leukemia.

The genes are TRBV6-5 and TRBJ2-2; 9 bases map to TRBD1. Germline assignment: CDR1 MNHEY and CDR2 SVGAGI. With 0 bases clipped from V and 1 base from J, the junction kept 3 bases outside the gene matches. The CDR3 has 17 amino acids. The CDR3 here is CASSYSQGQGNTGELFF. DNA for the CDR3: TGTGCCAGCAGTTACTCGCAGGGACAGGGGAACACCGGGGAGCTGTTTTTT.

CDR3 amino acids: CASSTPTSGDRGEQFF. CDR3 sequence (DNA): TGTGCCAGCAGCACCCCAACCTCCGGGGACCGTGGTGAGCAGTTCTTC. The rearrangement uses TRBV7-9 and TRBJ2-1; D may correspond to TRBD1 or TRBD2 (5 bases each). V lost 5 bases to trimming and J lost 9 bases, with 23 bases between them. The CDR3 totals 16 residues. Germline V gene sequence: CDR1 SEHNR, CDR2 FQNEAQ (reference sequence).

This clonotype was seen more than once but under ten times. The rearrangement joins TRBV7-9 to TRBJ1-6; a possible D gene is TRBD1 (5 bases). The CDR3 consists of 15 residues. Trimming removed 0 bases at V and 7 bases at J, with 10 bases between. Germline V CDR1 and CDR2: SEHNR, FQNEAQ (reference sequence). The CDR3 DNA reads TGTGCCAGCAGCTTAGCGCAGGGTGGGAATTCACCCCTCCACTTT. Residues: CASSLAQGGNSPLHF.

Here the CDR3 reads CASSEPSNLGGMYF. The CDR3 nucleotides read TGTGCCAGCAGTGAACCCTCCAACCTCGGGGGAATGTACTTC. The chain uses TRBV25-1 and TRBJ2-7, with D possibly matching TRBD2 (6 bases). CDR1 is MGHDK and CDR2 is SYGVNS in the germline V gene. This CDR3 is built from 14 residues. Trimming removed 2 bases at V and 12 bases at J, with 20 bases between.

This clonotype has more than one count but fewer than ten. This chain joins TRBV27 and TRBJ2-7; 7 bases are a match to TRBD2. The germline CDR1 and CDR2 sequences are MNHEY and SMNVEV (reference sequence). CDR3 length equals 16 residues. Unmatched junction bases numbered 14, after V lost 5 bases and J lost 4 bases. The CDR3 bases are TGTGCCAGCAGTGCCCTGGCTAGCGGAAAAGGATACGAGCAGTACTTC. Translated, it gives CASSALASGKGYEQYF.

Many counts were recorded for this clonotype. The chain combines TRBV29-1 with TRBJ2-1; TRBD2 is a possible D gene (6 bases). Germline V gives CDR1 SQVTM, CDR2 ANQGSEA. The CDR3 runs 13 residues. Trimming shortened V by 8 bases and J by 6 bases, and 17 bases separated the two germline ends. DNA of the CDR3: TGCAGCTCCCGGGACTTCCTTTCCAATGAGCAGTTCTTC. Amino acids: CSSRDFLSNEQFF.

This clonotype was counted at least ten times. This chain joins TRBV6-5 and TRBJ2-7; D is possibly TRBD1 (6 bases). The length of the CDR3 is 12 residues. Germline CDR1 is MNHEY and CDR2 is SVGAGI. V was clipped by 6 bases and J by 1 base, with 7 bases between them. The CDR3 DNA reads as TGTGCCAGCAGCACAGGGTCCTACGAGCAGTACTTC. Amino acid sequence: CASSTGSYEQYF.

This chain joins TRBV9 and TRBJ1-3, with D perhaps matching TRBD1 (5 bases). The length of the CDR3 is 14 residues. V dropped 6 bases and J dropped 1 base, with 11 bases sitting between them. Per germline, CDR1 SGDLS and CDR2 YYNGEE. The CDR3, as DNA: TGTGCCAGCAAGGCAGGGCCGTCTGGAAACACCATATATTTT. This translates into CASKAGPSGNTIYF.

The sample holds many counts of this clonotype. The chain employs TRBV4-1 and TRBJ2-7; 7 bases map to TRBD2. The CDR3 length is 15 residues. After removal of 8 bases from V and 0 bases from J, the junction contained 10 bases not matched to a gene. Per the germline V gene, CDR1 is MGHRA and CDR2 is YSYEKL. In nucleotides, the CDR3 is TGCGCCAGCTCGGCCGTGCGGGGGAGCTCCTACGAGCAGTACTTC. Translating it yields CASSAVRGSSYEQYF.

The chain links TRBV20-1 to TRBJ2-7, with D uncertain. Per germline, CDR1 DFQATT and CDR2 SNEGSKA (reference sequence). The V end lost 3 bases, the J end lost 3 bases, and 6 bases lay between the germline ends. CDR3 length equals 11 residues. The CDR3 DNA is TGCAGTGCTAGTGACCGCTACGAGCAGTACTTC. Its translation is CSASDRYEQYF.

This clonotype was counted at least ten times. The chain has TRBV20-1 and TRBJ2-3; D is undetermined. The germline gives CDR1 DFQATT, CDR2 SNEGSKA (reference sequence). This CDR3 region has 13 residues. Trimming stripped 5 bases from V and 2 bases from J, with 11 bases between. CDR3 protein: CSALTGDTDTQYF. In DNA, the CDR3 is TGCAGTGCTCTGACGGGCGACACAGATACGCAGTATTTT.

The J gene is TRBJ2-7, the V gene TRBV5-1; TRBD1 matches 9 bases. CDR1 is SGHRS and CDR2 is YFSETQ in the germline V gene. The V gene end was trimmed by 4 bases and the J gene end by 3 bases; junction bases not matched to a gene: 8. The CDR3 runs 15 residues. CDR3 amino acids: CASSPLVGQGYEQYF. The DNA of the CDR3 is TGCGCCAGCAGCCCCCTGGTGGGACAGGGCTACGAGCAGTACTTC. Combining the CDR3 with reference TRBV5-1 and TRBJ2-7 gives the whole variable domain KAGVTQTPRYLIKTRGQQVTLSCSPISGHRSVSWYQQTPGQGLQFLFEYFSETQRNKGNFPGRFSGRQFSNSRSEMNVSTLELGDSALYLCASSPLVGQGYEQYFGPGTRLTVT.

The chain is built from TRBV12-3 or TRBV12-4 and TRBJ2-7; no reliable D call. V shed 2 bases and J shed 2 bases, with 13 bases lying between them. The CDR3 consists of 15 residues. In DNA form, the CDR3 reads TGTGCCAGCAGTTTAAGGACGCCGAAAGCCTACGAGCAGTACTTC. This encodes CASSLRTPKAYEQYF.

This clonotype was picked up a small number of times. The CDR3 protein is CASCRLAGGPDTQYF. CDR3 sequence (DNA): TGTGCCAGCTGCCGACTAGCGGGAGGGCCAGATACGCAGTATTTT. The chain employs TRBV12-3 or TRBV12-4 and TRBJ2-3; 14 positions match TRBD2. The V and J ends lost 8 bases and 4 bases, in that order; junction bases with no gene match: 5. The CDR3 sequence is 15 residues long.